The 14 T cell receptor beta chains below were found in one sample sequenced in a study of T cells in localized non-small cell lung cancer (dated by TCRdb to about 2020). Library preparation used the immunoSEQ multiplex PCR assay. This immuneACCESS table, as held by TCRdb, lists in-frame sequences with V and J called but not all clones. Of the missing ones, under half trace to an unresolved V gene in checked studies; the others have no known cause. This sample has 12,000 to 15,000 clones in its table, and about 80% of those were observed once. The ten largest clones take up under 5% of the sample. The sample was peripheral blood, taken before any cancer treatment. These receptors all come from a female donor at least 60 years old with stage I squamous cell lung carcinoma.

The CDR3 reads CASSLNLGLEQFF. The CDR3 DNA sequence: TGCGCCAGCAGCTTAAATCTCGGGCTAGAGCAGTTCTTC. This rearrangement joins TRBV5-1 to TRBJ2-1; D unresolved. The CDR3 runs 13 residues. Germline-derived CDR1 and CDR2 are SGHRS and YFSETQ. Trimming removed 2 bases from V and 10 bases from J, with 13 bases in between.

Only a few counts were recorded for this clone. The chain is built from TRBV6-5 and TRBJ2-4, with 7 bases fitting TRBD1. J was trimmed by 10 bases and V by 10 bases; bases with no gene match: 10. The CDR3 contains 12 residues. Looked up from germline, CDR1 is MNHEY and CDR2 is SVGAGI. The DNA of the CDR3 is TGTGCCACCCGAGGGGGCAAATGGATTCAGTACTTC. This translates into CATRGGKWIQYF.

The count of this clone is one. J is TRBJ2-5 and V is TRBV2; D is tentatively TRBD1 or TRBD2 (5 bases each). Germline V gives CDR1 SNHLY, CDR2 FYNNEI. The germline V and J ends were trimmed by 3 bases and 7 bases, with 12 bases remaining between them. The CDR3 consists of 13 residues. In DNA form, the CDR3 reads TGTGCCAGCAGTGACGGGGCTGGAGGGACCCAGTACTTC. Translating it yields CASSDGAGGTQYF.

The chain is built from TRBV5-8 and TRBJ1-3; perhaps TRBD1 as D (5 bases). CDR1 and CDR2 (germline): SGHTS, YDEGEE. This CDR3 is built from 15 residues. V lost 4 bases and J lost 3, with 14 bases in between. CDR3 coding DNA: TGTGCCAGCAGCCCCCTCCTGACAGTTGGAAACACCATATATTTT. As protein: CASSPLLTVGNTIYF.

The V call is TRBV2, the J call TRBJ2-7; 11 nucleotides agree with TRBD2. Per germline, CDR1 SNHLY and CDR2 FYNNEI. The V gene end was trimmed by 2 bases and the J gene end by 2 bases; junction bases not matched to a gene: 2. This CDR3 contains 15 residues. The CDR3 DNA is TGTGCCAGCAGTGAAATGGGACTAGCGGCCTACGAGCAGTACTTC. Its protein product is CASSEMGLAAYEQYF.

J is TRBJ2-2 and V is TRBV11-3; D may correspond to TRBD1 or TRBD2 (5 bases each). The CDR3 loop spans 16 amino acids. Germline V gene sequence: CDR1 SGHNT, CDR2 YENEEA. Trimming removed 6 bases at V and 0 bases at J, with 14 bases between. The CDR3 protein is CASSRSGGTNTGELFF. The CDR3 DNA reads as TGTGCCAGCAGTAGAAGTGGGGGTACGAACACCGGGGAGCTGTTTTTT. The variable domain in full, completed from reference TRBV11-3 and TRBJ2-2, reads EAGVVQSPRYKIIEKKQPVAFWCNPISGHNTLYWYLQNLGQGPELLIRYENEEAVDDSQLPKDRFSAERLKGVDSTLKIQPAELGDSAVYLCASSRSGGTNTGELFFGEGSRLTVL.

V gene TRBV2 combines with J gene TRBJ1-3; D ambiguous. This CDR3 region has 15 residues. Germline CDR1 reads SNHLY; CDR2 reads FYNNEI. V was trimmed by 6 bases and J by 0 bases, leaving 12 bases between them. For the CDR3, the DNA is TGTGCCAGCAGCCCCTCCGACAACTCTGGAAACACCATATATTTT. It encodes CASSPSDNSGNTIYF.

The rearrangement joins TRBV5-8 to TRBJ2-2; the D is unclear. Trimming cost V 4 bases and J 7 bases, with 11 bases left between them. CDR1 is SGHTS, CDR2 YDEGEE, per germline. The CDR3 extends over 13 amino acids. The CDR3 DNA reads as TGTGCCAGCAGCCCCCCGAGGAACGGGGAGCTGTTTTTT. This gives the protein CASSPPRNGELFF.

The chain has TRBV7-2 and TRBJ2-3, with D unresolved. Trimming took off 2 bases at V and 3 bases at J, with 3 bases between the two ends. CDR3 length: 12 amino acids. The germline gives CDR1 SGHTA, CDR2 FQGNSA. CDR3 DNA sequence: TGTGCCAGCAGCTTACGGACAGATACGCAGTATTTT. Its protein product is CASSLRTDTQYF.

J is TRBJ1-1 and V is TRBV2, with TRBD1 matching 9 bases. This CDR3 has 15 amino acids. Germline V gives CDR1 SNHLY, CDR2 FYNNEI. V trimming: 2 bases; J trimming: 1 base; junction bases outside the gene matches: 2. Here the CDR3 DNA reads TGTGCCAGCAGTGAATTGGGACAGGGGAACACTGAAGCTTTCTTT. It is translated as CASSELGQGNTEAFF.

This chain links TRBV18 with TRBJ1-4, with D uncertain. Trimming left V 6 bases short and J 5 bases short, with 10 bases between. This CDR3 is 13 amino acids long. CDR1 and CDR2 (germline): KGHSH, LQKENI. CDR3 amino acids: CASSTTENEKLFF. CDR3 sequence (DNA): TGTGCCAGCTCGACGACGGAAAATGAAAAACTGTTTTTT.

This rearrangement joins TRBV9 to TRBJ1-3; no reliable D call. Germline loops: CDR1 SGDLS, CDR2 YYNGEE. The ends were cut back, 0 bases at V and 0 bases at J, with 10 bases in the middle. The CDR3 is 16 amino acids. The CDR3 coding sequence is TGTGCCAGCAGCGTAGCCCCCATGGGCTCTGGAAACACCATATATTTT. Its protein is CASSVAPMGSGNTIYF.

This chain links TRBV5-1 with TRBJ2-1; 10 positions match TRBD2. There are 15 residues in the CDR3. CDR1 and CDR2 from the germline V gene are SGHRS and YFSETQ. V lost 3 bases, J lost 5 bases, and 5 bases stayed unmatched. The CDR3 spells CASSYLAGGNNEQFF. CDR3 nucleotides: TGCGCCAGCAGCTATTTAGCGGGGGGAAACAATGAGCAGTTCTTC. Combining the CDR3 with reference TRBV5-1 and TRBJ2-1 gives the whole variable domain KAGVTQTPRYLIKTRGQQVTLSCSPISGHRSVSWYQQTPGQGLQFLFEYFSETQRNKGNFPGRFSGRQFSNSRSEMNVSTLELGDSALYLCASSYLAGGNNEQFFGPGTRLTVL.

This chain joins TRBV29-1 and TRBJ2-1; 7 bases agree with TRBD2. There are 14 residues in the CDR3. J was trimmed by 12 bases and V by 7 bases; bases with no gene match: 18. Germline V gene sequence: CDR1 SQVTM, CDR2 ANQGSEA. The CDR3 sequence is CSARGTTKHRGQFF. CDR3 nucleotides: TGCAGCGCCCGAGGGACTACGAAGCATAGGGGGCAGTTCTTC.